This paragraph reports one T cell receptor (beta chain). What it binds is unknown. The data derive from a study of PD-1 blockade in mismatch repair-deficient tumors. Germline-derived CDR1 and CDR2 are MNHEY and SMNVEV (reference sequence). The CDR3 has 16 residues. V shed 5 bases and J shed 2 bases, with 16 bases lying between them. The assay was immunoSEQ multiplex PCR, and TCRdb's table has in-frame clones only and misses some. The sample records several thousand clones, over 75% being singletons. The time point: approximately 11-day in vitro stimulation with candidate neoantigen peptide 7. Baseline for clone expansion was a parallel culture with no peptide.

The sample consisted of cells cultured in vitro, taken from a patient treated with pembrolizumab. This receptor was identified in an adult with mismatch repair-deficient cancer. The V gene is TRBV27, the J gene TRBJ2-1; unclear D gene. As DNA, the CDR3 is TGTGCCAGCAGTCCTTACGAGGTAGTCACCTACAATGAGCAGTTCTTC. It specifies CASSPYEVVTYNEQFF.